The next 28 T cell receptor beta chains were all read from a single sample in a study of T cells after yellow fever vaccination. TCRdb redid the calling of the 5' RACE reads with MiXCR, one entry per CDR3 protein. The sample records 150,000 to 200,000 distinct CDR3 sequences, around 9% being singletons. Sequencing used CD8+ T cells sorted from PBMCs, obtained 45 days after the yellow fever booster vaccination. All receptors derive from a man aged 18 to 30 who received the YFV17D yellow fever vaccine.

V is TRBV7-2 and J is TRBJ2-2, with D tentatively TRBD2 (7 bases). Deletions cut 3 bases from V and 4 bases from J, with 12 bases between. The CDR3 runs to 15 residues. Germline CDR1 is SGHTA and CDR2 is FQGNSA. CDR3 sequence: CASSFGGAGTGELFF. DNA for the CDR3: TGTGCCAGCAGCTTTGGGGGGGCGGGCACCGGGGAGCTGTTTTTT. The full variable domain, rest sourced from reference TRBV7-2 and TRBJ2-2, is GAGVSQSPSNKVTEKGKDVELRCDPISGHTALYWYRQSLGQGLEFLIYFQGNSAPDKSGLPSDRFSAERTGGSVSTLTIQRTQQEDSAVYLCASSFGGAGTGELFFGEGSRLTVL.

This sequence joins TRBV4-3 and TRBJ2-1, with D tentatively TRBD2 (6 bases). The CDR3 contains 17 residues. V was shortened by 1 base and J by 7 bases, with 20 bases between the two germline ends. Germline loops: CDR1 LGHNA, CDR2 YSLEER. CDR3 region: CASSQVVGTPRGNEQFF. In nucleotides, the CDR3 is TGCGCCAGCAGCCAAGTCGTGGGGACCCCCCGGGGGAATGAGCAGTTCTTC.

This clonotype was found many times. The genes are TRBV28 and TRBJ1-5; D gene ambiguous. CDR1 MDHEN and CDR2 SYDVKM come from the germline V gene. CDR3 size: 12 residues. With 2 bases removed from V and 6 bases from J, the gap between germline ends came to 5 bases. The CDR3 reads CASSLRVQPQHF. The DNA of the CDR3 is TGTGCCAGCAGTTTACGGGTTCAGCCCCAGCATTTT. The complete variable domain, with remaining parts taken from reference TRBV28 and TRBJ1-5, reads DVKVTQSSRYLVKRTGEKVFLECVQDMDHENMFWYRQDPGLGLRLIYFSYDVKMKEKGDIPEGYSVSREKKERFSLILESASTNQTSMYLCASSLRVQPQHFGDGTRLSIL.

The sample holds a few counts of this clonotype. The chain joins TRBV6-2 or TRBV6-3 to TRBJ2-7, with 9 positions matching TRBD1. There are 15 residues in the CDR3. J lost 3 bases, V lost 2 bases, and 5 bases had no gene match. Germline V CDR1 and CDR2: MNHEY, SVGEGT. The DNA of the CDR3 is TGTGCCAGCAGTTACGGGGACAGGGTGGACTACGAGCAGTACGTC. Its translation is CASSYGDRVDYEQYV.

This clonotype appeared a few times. The DNA for the CDR3 is TGTGCCAGCAGAGGGGGCGGAGGCTACACCTTC. This translates into CASRGGGGYTF. The V call is TRBV27, the J call TRBJ1-2, with 7 positions matching TRBD1. Trimming cost V 6 bases and J 8 bases; bases outside gene matches: 3. This CDR3 comprises 11 residues. Germline values: CDR1 MNHEY, CDR2 SMNVEV (reference sequence).

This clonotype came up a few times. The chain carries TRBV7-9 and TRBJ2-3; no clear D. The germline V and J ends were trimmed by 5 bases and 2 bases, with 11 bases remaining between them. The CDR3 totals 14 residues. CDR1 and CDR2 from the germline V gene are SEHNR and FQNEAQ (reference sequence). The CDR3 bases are TGTGCCAGCAGCGGCGAAGGGTACACAGATACGCAGTATTTT. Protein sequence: CASSGEGYTDTQYF. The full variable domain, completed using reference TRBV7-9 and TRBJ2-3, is DTGVSQNPRHKITKRGQNVTFRCDPISEHNRLYWYRQTLGQGPEFLTYFQNEAQLEKSRLLSDRFSAERPKGSFSTLEIQRTEQGDSAMYLCASSGEGYTDTQYFGPGTRLTVL.

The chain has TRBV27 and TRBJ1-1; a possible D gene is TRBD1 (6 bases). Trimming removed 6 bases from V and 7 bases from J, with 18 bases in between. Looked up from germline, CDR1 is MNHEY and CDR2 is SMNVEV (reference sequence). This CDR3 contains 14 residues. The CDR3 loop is CASRNRGGPGEAFF. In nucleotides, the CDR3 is TGTGCCAGCAGAAACCGGGGGGGGCCAGGTGAAGCTTTCTTT.

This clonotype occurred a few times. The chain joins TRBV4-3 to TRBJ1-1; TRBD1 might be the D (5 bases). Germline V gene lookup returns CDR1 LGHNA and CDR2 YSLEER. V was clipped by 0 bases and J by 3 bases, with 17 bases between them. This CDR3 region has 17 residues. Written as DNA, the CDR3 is TGCGCCAGCAGCCAAGAAGTAGACAGAAGGTTTTACACTGAAGCTTTCTTT. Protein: CASSQEVDRRFYTEAFF.

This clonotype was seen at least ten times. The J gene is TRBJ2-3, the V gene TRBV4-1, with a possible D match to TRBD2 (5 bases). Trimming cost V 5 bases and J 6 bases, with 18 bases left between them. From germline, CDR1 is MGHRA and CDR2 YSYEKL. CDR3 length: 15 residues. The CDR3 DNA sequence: TGCGCCAGCAGCTCCCCCGCGGGTCTCGGGGATACGCAGTATTTT. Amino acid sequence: CASSSPAGLGDTQYF.

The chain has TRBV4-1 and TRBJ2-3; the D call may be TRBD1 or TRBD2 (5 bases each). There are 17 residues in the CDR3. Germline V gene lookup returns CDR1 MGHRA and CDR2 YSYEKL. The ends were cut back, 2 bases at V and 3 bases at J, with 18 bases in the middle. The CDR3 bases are TGCGCCAGCAGCCAAAAGCCCCCGGGACGTGCTACAGATACGCAGTATTTT. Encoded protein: CASSQKPPGRATDTQYF.

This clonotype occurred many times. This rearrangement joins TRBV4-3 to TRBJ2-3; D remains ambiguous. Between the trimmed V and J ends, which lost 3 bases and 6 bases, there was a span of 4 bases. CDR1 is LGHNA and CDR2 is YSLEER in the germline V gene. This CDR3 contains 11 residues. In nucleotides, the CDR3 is TGCGCCAGCAGCCACCGGGATACGCAGTATTTT. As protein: CASSHRDTQYF.

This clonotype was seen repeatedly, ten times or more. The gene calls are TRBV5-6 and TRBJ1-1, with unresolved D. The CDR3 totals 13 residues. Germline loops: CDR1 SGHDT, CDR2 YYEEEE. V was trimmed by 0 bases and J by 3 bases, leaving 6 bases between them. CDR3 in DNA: TGTGCCAGCAGCTTGGTCGGGGACACTGAAGCTTTCTTT. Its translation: CASSLVGDTEAFF.

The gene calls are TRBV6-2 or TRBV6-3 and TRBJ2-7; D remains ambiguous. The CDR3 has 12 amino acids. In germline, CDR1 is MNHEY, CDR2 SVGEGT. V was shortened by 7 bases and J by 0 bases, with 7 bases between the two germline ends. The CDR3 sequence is CASTDDSYEQYF. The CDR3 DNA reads TGTGCCAGCACCGATGACTCCTACGAGCAGTACTTC.

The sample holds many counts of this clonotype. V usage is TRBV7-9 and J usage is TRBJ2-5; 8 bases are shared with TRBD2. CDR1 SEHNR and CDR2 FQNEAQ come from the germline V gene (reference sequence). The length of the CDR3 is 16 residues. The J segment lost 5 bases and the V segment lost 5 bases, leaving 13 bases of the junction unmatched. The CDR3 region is CASSDRERGTGETQYF. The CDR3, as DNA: TGTGCCAGCAGCGACCGGGAGCGGGGGACCGGGGAGACCCAGTACTTC.

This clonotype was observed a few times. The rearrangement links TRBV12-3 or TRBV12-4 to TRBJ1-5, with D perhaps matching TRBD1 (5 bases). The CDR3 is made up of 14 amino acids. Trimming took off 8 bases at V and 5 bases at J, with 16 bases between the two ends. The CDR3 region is CASSTTTEHQPQHF. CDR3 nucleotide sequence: TGTGCCAGCTCGACTACGACAGAGCATCAGCCCCAGCATTTT.

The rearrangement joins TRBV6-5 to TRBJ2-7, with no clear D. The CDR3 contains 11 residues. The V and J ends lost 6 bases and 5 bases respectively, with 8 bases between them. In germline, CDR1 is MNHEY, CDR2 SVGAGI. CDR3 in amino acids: CASRAANEQYF. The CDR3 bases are TGTGCCAGCAGGGCCGCGAACGAGCAGTACTTC.

The CDR3 sequence: CSASFWGPSSTDTQYF. The CDR3 DNA reads TGCAGTGCTTCGTTTTGGGGACCCTCTAGCACAGATACGCAGTATTTT. The chain is built from TRBV20-1 and TRBJ2-3; the D call may be TRBD1 or TRBD2 (5 bases each). Between the trimmed V and J ends, which lost 5 bases and 0 bases, there was a span of 18 bases. This CDR3 is 16 amino acids long. Per germline, CDR1 DFQATT and CDR2 SNEGSKA (reference sequence).

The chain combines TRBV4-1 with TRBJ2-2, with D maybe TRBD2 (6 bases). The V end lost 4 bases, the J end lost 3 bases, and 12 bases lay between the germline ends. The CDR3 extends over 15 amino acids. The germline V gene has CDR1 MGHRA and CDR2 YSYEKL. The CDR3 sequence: CASSLTREYTGELFF. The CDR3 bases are TGCGCCAGCAGCCTGACTCGGGAGTACACCGGGGAGCTGTTTTTT.

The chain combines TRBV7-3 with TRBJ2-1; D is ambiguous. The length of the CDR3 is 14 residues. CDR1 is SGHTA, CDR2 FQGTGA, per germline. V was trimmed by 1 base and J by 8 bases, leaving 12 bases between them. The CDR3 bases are TGTGCCAGCAGCTTAATAGCTAGAAGCTATGAGCAGTTCTTC. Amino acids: CASSLIARSYEQFF.

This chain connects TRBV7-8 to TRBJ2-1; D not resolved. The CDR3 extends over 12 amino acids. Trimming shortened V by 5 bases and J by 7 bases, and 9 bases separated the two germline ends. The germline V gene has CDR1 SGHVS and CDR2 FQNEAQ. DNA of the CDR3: TGTGCCAGCAGCCGAGGACCTAATGAGCAGTTCTTC. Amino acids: CASSRGPNEQFF.

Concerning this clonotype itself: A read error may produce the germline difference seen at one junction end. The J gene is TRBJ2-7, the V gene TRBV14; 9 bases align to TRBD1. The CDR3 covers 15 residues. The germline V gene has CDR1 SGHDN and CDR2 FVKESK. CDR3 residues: CARSQSGQGSYEQYF. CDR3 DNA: TGTGCCAGAAGCCAATCGGGACAGGGCTCCTACGAGCAGTACTTC. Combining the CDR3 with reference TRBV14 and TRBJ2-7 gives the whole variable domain EAGVTQFPSHSVIEKGQTVTLRCDPISGHDNLYWYRRVMGKEIKFLLHFVKESKQDESGMPNNRFLAERTGGTYSTLKVQPAELEDSGVYFCARSQSGQGSYEQYFGPGTRLTVT.

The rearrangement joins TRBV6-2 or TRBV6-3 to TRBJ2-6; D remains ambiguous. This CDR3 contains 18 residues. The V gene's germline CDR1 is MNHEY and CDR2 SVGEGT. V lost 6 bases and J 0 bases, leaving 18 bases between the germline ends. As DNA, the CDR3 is TGTGCCAGCAGCGCCGTCGGTGGGTGGTACTCTGGGGCCAACGTCCTGACTTTC. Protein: CASSAVGGWYSGANVLTF.

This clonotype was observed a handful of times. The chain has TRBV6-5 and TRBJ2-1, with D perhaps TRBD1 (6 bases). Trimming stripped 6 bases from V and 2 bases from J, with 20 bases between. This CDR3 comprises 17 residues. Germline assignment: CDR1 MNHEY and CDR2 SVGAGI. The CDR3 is CASSLLTGPLTYNEQFF. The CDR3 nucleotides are TGTGCCAGCAGCCTACTGACAGGCCCGTTGACCTACAATGAGCAGTTCTTC.

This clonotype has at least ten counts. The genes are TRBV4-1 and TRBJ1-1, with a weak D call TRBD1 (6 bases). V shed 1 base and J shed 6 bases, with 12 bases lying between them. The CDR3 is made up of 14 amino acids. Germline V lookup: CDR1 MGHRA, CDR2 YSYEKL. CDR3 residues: CASSQGTGTSEAFF. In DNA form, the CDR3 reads TGCGCCAGCAGCCAAGGAACAGGGACGTCTGAAGCTTTCTTT.

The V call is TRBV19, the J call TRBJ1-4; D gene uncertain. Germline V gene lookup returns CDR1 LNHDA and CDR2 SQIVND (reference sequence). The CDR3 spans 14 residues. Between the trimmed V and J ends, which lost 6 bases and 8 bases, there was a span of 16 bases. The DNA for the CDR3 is TGTGCCAGTAGCCCTCGACTGGGAAGGGAAAAACTGTTTTTT. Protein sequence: CASSPRLGREKLFF.

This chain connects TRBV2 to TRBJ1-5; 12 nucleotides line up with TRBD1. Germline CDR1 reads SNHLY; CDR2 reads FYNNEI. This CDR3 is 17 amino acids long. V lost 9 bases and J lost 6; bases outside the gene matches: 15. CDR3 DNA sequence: TGTGCCAGGATGGGGACAGGGGGCGGACGGGGGACTCAGCCCCAGCATTTT. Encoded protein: CARMGTGGGRGTQPQHF.

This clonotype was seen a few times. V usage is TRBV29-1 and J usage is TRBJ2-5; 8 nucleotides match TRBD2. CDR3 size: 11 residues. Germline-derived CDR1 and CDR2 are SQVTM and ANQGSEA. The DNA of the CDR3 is TGCCAGGGACTAGTCGGGGAGACCCAGTACTTC. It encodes CQGLVGETQYF.

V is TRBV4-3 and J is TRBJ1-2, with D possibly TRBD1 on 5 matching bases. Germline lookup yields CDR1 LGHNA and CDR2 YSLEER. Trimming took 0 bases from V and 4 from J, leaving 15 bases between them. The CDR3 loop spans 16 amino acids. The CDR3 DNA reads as TGCGCCAGCAGCCAAGATAGGGACGGGTTAGTCTATGGCTACACCTTC. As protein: CASSQDRDGLVYGYTF.